Listed below are T cell receptor beta chains from one sample, sequenced in a study of blood T cells in healthy people across ages. TCRdb reanalysed the 5' RACE reads using MiXCR and keeps one entry per CDR3 protein. The sample shows fewer than 1,200,000 distinct CDR3 sequences, almost 25% of them seen only once. These sequences were also reported in another study, on T cells of mothers and their children.

Sequencing was done on a sample of blood. These receptors originate from a girl aged 2-10 years in good health. The conserved cysteine and the conserved F or W are not part of the CDR3 here. D genes are given only for firm matches.

j_call v_call d_call cdr3_aa
TRBJ2-1 TRBV29-1 NA SVRRRSYNEQF
TRBJ2-3 TRBV28 NA ASSFDLRTDTQY
TRBJ2-5 TRBV7-3 NA ASSINSGVGKTQY
TRBJ1-3 TRBV6-5 NA ASRPYVSGNTIY
TRBJ2-2 TRBV29-1 NA SVESTTGELF
TRBJ2-1 TRBV18 TRBD2 ASSPPPGGPWNEQF
TRBJ2-7 TRBV7-6 NA ASSLGSDEQY
TRBJ2-6 TRBV7-3 NA ASRGSGVNVLT
TRBJ2-5 TRBV29-1 NA SVAREQETQY
NA TRBV20-1 NA SVKPDSSANEQF
TRBJ2-6 TRBV29-1 NA SVQDSGANVLT
TRBJ1-1 TRBV11-2 NA ASSSSVIEAF
TRBJ1-1 TRBV28 NA ASNPGFYEAF
TRBJ2-5 TRBV9 NA ASSYGGDNEQL
TRBJ2-7 TRBV2 NA ASRYRMPYEQY
NA TRBV5-1 NA ASSPTGKTSSYEQY
TRBJ2-1 TRBV24-1 TRBD2 ATSGISGSVRNEQF
TRBJ1-2 TRBV7-9 NA ASSLLQANGYT
TRBJ1-1 TRBV13 NA ASSLASDGRGAF
NA TRBV12-3/TRBV12-4 TRBD1 ASSPPGGGLETQY
TRBJ1-1 TRBV12-5 NA ASGLVGQPIEAF
TRBJ2-5 TRBV29-1 TRBD2 SVEGTSAQETQY
TRBJ2-5 TRBV12-3/TRBV12-4 TRBD1 ASSGTEQETQY